This T cell receptor beta chain stems from a study of T cells after yellow fever vaccination. Making TCR cDNA involved 5'RACE template switching, which added UMIs and a universal primer site. Via MiXCR, TCRdb re-called the 5' RACE reads, giving one row per CDR3 protein. The profile shows some 300,000 distinct CDR3 sequences, about 10% of them singletons. With respect to this clonotype: The antigen is not known.

General observations from the study: Subsequent booster samples again held most clones from primary vaccination (less than 98% CD4, about 86% CD8). The secondary T-cell response peaked on day 5, not day 15, but was weaker.

The CDR3 has 15 residues. The ends lost 6 bases at V and 4 bases at J; junction bases unmatched: 6. The germline V gene encodes CDR1 KGHDR and CDR2 SFDVKD. This TCR derives from a man younger than 30 who received the YFV17D yellow fever vaccine. The sequencing used CD4+ T cells sorted from PBMCs, collected 5 days after the yellow fever booster vaccination. The chain is built from TRBV24-1 and TRBJ2-1; 9 nucleotides align to TRBD1. Written as DNA, the CDR3 is TGTGCCACCAGTCGCCGGGACAGGGATTACAATGAGCAGTTCTTC. Translation: CATSRRDRDYNEQFF.